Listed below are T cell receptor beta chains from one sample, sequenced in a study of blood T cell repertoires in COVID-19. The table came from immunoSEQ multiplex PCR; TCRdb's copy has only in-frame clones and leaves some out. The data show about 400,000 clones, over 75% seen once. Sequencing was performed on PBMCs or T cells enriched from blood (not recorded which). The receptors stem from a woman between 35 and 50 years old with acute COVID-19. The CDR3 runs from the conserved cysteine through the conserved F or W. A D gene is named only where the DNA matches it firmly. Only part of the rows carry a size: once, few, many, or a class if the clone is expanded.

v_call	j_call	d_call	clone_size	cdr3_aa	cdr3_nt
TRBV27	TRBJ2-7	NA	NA	CASSMTGTYEQYF	TGTGCCAGCAGTATGACTGGAACCTACGAGCAGTACTTC
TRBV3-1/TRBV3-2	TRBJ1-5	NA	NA	CASSQSPPGAQHF	TGTGCCAGCAGCCAATCCCCCCCCGGGGCCCAGCATTTT
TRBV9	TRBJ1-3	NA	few	CASSPHGNTIYF	TGTGCCAGCAGCCCCCATGGAAACACCATATATTTT
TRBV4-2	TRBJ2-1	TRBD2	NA	CASSQPRGGAEQFF	TGTGCCAGCAGCCAACCGCGGGGGGGGGCTGAGCAGTTCTTC
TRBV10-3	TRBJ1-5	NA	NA	CAISEKAGGGQSNQPQHF	TGTGCCATCAGTGAAAAGGCGGGTGGGGGCCAGAGCAATCAGCCCCAGCATTTT
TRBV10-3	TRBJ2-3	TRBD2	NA	CAATGSGGGTDTQYF	TGTGCCGCGACGGGTAGCGGGGGGGGCACAGATACGCAGTATTTT
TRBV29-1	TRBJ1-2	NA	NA	CSVEATGGGYTF	TGCAGCGTTGAAGCGACGGGTGGGGGCTACACCTTC
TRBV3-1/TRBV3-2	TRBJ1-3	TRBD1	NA	CASSPRDRGSGNTIYF	TGTGCCAGCAGCCCGAGGGACAGGGGCTCTGGAAACACCATATATTTT
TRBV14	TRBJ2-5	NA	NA	CASGQNQETQYF	TGTGCCAGCGGACAGAACCAAGAGACCCAGTACTTC
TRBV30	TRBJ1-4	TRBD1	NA	CAWNWGQGNEKLFF	TGTGCCTGGAACTGGGGACAGGGTAATGAAAAACTGTTTTTT
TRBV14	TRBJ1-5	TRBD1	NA	CASSQTGGNQPQHF	TGTGCCAGCAGCCAAACAGGGGGCAATCAGCCCCAGCATTTT
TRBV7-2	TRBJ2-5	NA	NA	CASSFVAGAREETQYF	TGTGCCAGCAGCTTTGTCGCAGGGGCTCGGGAAGAGACCCAGTACTTC
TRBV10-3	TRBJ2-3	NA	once	CAISVGGASTDTQYF	TGTGCCATCAGTGTTGGGGGGGCTAGCACAGATACGCAGTATTTT
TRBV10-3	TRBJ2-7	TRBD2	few	CAISVAGRPYEQYF	TGTGCCATCAGTGTAGCGGGGCGACCCTACGAGCAGTACTTC
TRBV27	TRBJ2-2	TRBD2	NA	CASSFRLAGGPGELFF	TGTGCCAGCAGTTTCCGACTAGCGGGGGGGCCCGGGGAGCTGTTTTTT
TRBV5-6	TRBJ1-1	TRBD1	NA	CASSRTGGYGTEAFF	TGTGCCAGCAGCCGGACAGGGGGCTATGGCACTGAAGCTTTCTTT
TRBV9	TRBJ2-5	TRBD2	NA	CASSVGLAGGQETQYF	TGTGCCAGCAGCGTGGGACTAGCGGGGGGGCAGGAGACCCAGTACTTC
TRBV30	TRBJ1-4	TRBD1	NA	CAWSGQGLFF	TGTGCCTGGAGTGGACAGGGACTGTTTTTT
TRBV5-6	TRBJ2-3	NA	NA	CASSLKAESTDTQYF	TGTGCCAGCAGCTTGAAAGCGGAAAGCACAGATACGCAGTATTTT
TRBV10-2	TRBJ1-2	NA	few	CASSARTNYGYTF	TGCGCCAGCAGTGCGCGGACTAACTATGGCTACACCTTC
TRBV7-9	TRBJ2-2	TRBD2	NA	CASSLGLAETGELFF	TGTGCCAGCAGCTTGGGACTAGCGGAAACCGGGGAGCTGTTTTTT
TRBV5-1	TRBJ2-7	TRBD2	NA	CASRPGGRDEQYF	TGCGCCAGCAGACCGGGGGGACGGGACGAGCAGTACTTC
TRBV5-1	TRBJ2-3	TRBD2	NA	CASTLGLASTDTQYF	TGCGCCAGCACACTTGGACTAGCTAGCACAGATACGCAGTATTTT
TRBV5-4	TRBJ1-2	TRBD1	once	CASSLSGTGPHDYGYTF	TGTGCCAGCAGCTTGTCTGGGACAGGGCCTCATGACTATGGCTACACCTTC
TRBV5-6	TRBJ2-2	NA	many	CASSQAVEGRTGELFF	TGTGCCAGCAGCCAGGCGGTGGAGGGTCGCACCGGGGAGCTGTTTTTT
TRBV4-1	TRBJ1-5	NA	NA	CASSLLIDIWQPQHF	TGCGCCAGCAGCCTCCTGATCGACATTTGGCAGCCCCAGCATTTT
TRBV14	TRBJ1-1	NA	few	CASSQGLVAFF	TGTGCCAGCAGCCAAGGTCTTGTAGCTTTCTTT
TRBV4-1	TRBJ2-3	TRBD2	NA	CASSQVGLALDTQYF	TGCGCCAGCAGCCAAGTGGGACTAGCGTTGGATACGCAGTATTTT
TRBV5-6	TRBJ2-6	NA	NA	CASSLGGAGANVLTF	TGTGCCAGCAGCTTAGGAGGGGCTGGGGCCAACGTCCTGACTTTC
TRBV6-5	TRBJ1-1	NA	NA	CATLNTEAFF	TGTGCCACCCTAAACACTGAAGCTTTCTTT
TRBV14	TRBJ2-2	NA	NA	CASSQILAAETGELFF	TGTGCCAGCAGCCAAATATTAGCCGCTGAAACCGGGGAGCTGTTTTTT
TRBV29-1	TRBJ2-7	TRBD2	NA	CSVEEYSGGASYEQYF	TGCAGCGTTGAAGAATATTCGGGGGGGGCCTCCTACGAGCAGTACTTC
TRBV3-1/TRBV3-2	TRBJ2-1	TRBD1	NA	CASSPDTGGEQFF	TGTGCCAGCAGCCCTGACACAGGGGGTGAGCAGTTCTTC
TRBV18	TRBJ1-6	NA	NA	CASSPSQDNSPLHF	TGTGCCAGCTCACCGTCACAGGATAATTCACCCCTCCACTTT
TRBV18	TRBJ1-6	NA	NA	CASSPPGRNSPLHF	TGTGCCAGCTCACCACCGGGGCGAAATTCACCCCTCCACTTT
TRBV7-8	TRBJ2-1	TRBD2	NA	CASSLAVAGASYNEQFF	TGTGCCAGCAGCTTAGCCGTAGCGGGGGCTTCTTACAATGAGCAGTTCTTC
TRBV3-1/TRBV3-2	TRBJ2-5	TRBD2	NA	CASSQDTAGGFQETQYF	TGTGCCAGCAGCCAAGATACAGCGGGGGGGTTCCAAGAGACCCAGTACTTC
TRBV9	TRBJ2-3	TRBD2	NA	CASTGGGTDTQYF	TGTGCCAGCACGGGGGGAGGCACAGATACGCAGTATTTT
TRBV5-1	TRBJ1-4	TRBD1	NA	CASSTTGGFEKLFF	TGCGCCAGCAGCACGACAGGGGGGTTTGAAAAACTGTTTTTT
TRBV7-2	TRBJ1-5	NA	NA	CASSLAGGNQPQHF	TGTGCCAGCAGCTTAGCTGGAGGCAATCAGCCCCAGCATTTT
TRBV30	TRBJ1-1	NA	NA	CAWRRRTMGTEAFF	TGTGCCTGGAGACGGCGGACAATGGGGACTGAAGCTTTCTTT
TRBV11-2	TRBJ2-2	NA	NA	CASSSVRQYTGELFF	TGTGCCAGCAGCTCAGTCCGACAGTACACCGGGGAGCTGTTTTTT
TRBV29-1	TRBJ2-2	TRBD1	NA	CSAMRTGNTGELFF	TGCAGCGCCATGAGGACAGGGAACACCGGGGAGCTGTTTTTT
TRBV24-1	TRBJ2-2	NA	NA	CATAPWEGAGELFF	TGTGCCACCGCCCCTTGGGAGGGGGCCGGGGAGCTGTTTTTT
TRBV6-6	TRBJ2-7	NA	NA	CASSYSFLEQYF	TGTGCCAGCAGTTACTCGTTCCTCGAGCAGTACTTC
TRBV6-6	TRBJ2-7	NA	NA	CASSLPSYEQYF	TGTGCCAGCAGCCTTCCGAGCTACGAGCAGTACTTC